The rows below give T cell receptor beta chains drawn from one sample of a study of cytomegalovirus exposure and HLA in healthy donors. TCRdb's table, derived via immunoSEQ multiplex PCR, lists solely in-frame clones and lacks some. This sample yields some 130,000 clones, of which around 73% are seen a single time; about 1.2% belongs to the top ten. Sequenced material: PBMCs. The receptors were gathered from a woman between 35 and 50 years old in good health and CMV-seronegative. The CDR3 runs from the conserved cysteine through the conserved F or W. Fields, in order: CDR3 protein, CDR3 DNA, J gene, CDR3 length, V gene, clone size, D gene. A D gene is named only where the DNA matches it firmly. Clone size is shown for a subset of rows, as once, few, many or a class of expanded clone.

cdr3_aa: CASSPSGGAYNEQFF; cdr3_nt: TGTGCCAGCAGCCCTAGCGGGGGGGCCTACAATGAGCAGTTCTTC; j_call: TRBJ2-1; cdr3_length: 15; v_call: TRBV7-2; clone_size: .; d_call: TRBD2
cdr3_aa: CASSPGILYGYTF; cdr3_nt: TGTGCCAGCAGCCCCGGGATACTCTATGGCTACACCTTC; j_call: TRBJ1-2; cdr3_length: 13; v_call: TRBV11-2; clone_size: .; d_call: .
cdr3_aa: CASSLGGGADTDTQYF; cdr3_nt: TGCGCCAGCAGCTTGGGGGGGGGAGCAGACACAGATACGCAGTATTTT; j_call: TRBJ2-3; cdr3_length: 16; v_call: TRBV5-1; clone_size: .; d_call: TRBD2
cdr3_aa: CASSPGRASGNTIYF; cdr3_nt: TGTGCCAGCAGCCCCGGGAGGGCCTCTGGAAACACCATATATTTT; j_call: TRBJ1-3; cdr3_length: 15; v_call: TRBV5-4; clone_size: .; d_call: .
cdr3_aa: CASSLGRSFRTGGETQYF; cdr3_nt: TGTGCCAGCAGCTTAGGCCGCTCCTTCCGGACAGGGGGAGAGACCCAGTACTTC; j_call: TRBJ2-5; cdr3_length: 18; v_call: TRBV13; clone_size: .; d_call: TRBD1
cdr3_aa: CASSQDGGGARTDTQYF; cdr3_nt: TGCGCCAGCAGCCAAGATGGAGGCGGGGCTCGCACAGATACGCAGTATTTT; j_call: TRBJ2-3; cdr3_length: 17; v_call: TRBV4-1; clone_size: .; d_call: .
cdr3_aa: CSDGTGTRDTDTQYF; cdr3_nt: TGCAGCGACGGAACCGGGACGCGGGACACAGATACGCAGTATTTT; j_call: TRBJ2-3; cdr3_length: 15; v_call: TRBV29-1; clone_size: .; d_call: .
cdr3_aa: CAISEGAGGNTEAFF; cdr3_nt: TGTGCCATCAGTGAGGGGGCAGGCGGGAACACTGAAGCTTTCTTT; j_call: TRBJ1-1; cdr3_length: 15; v_call: TRBV10-3; clone_size: .; d_call: .
cdr3_aa: CASSLRLGLYRGNEQFF; cdr3_nt: TGTGCCAGCAGCCTCAGGCTCGGGCTGTACAGGGGGAATGAGCAGTTCTTC; j_call: TRBJ2-1; cdr3_length: 17; v_call: TRBV7-2; clone_size: once; d_call: TRBD1
cdr3_aa: CSVEDRSGGGEAFF; cdr3_nt: TGCAGCGTTGAAGATAGGTCTGGGGGCGGTGAAGCTTTCTTT; j_call: TRBJ1-1; cdr3_length: 14; v_call: TRBV29-1; clone_size: .; d_call: .
cdr3_aa: CASSIDSRYYGYTF; cdr3_nt: TGTGCCAGTAGTATAGACTCGCGGTACTATGGCTACACCTTC; j_call: TRBJ1-2; cdr3_length: 14; v_call: TRBV19; clone_size: .; d_call: .
cdr3_aa: CASIRTGNTEAFF; cdr3_nt: TGTGCCAGCATCCGGACAGGAAACACTGAAGCTTTCTTT; j_call: TRBJ1-1; cdr3_length: 13; v_call: TRBV28; clone_size: few; d_call: TRBD1
cdr3_aa: CASSDRTEQETQYF; cdr3_nt: TGTGCCAGCAGTGATCGGACAGAGCAAGAGACCCAGTACTTC; j_call: TRBJ2-5; cdr3_length: 14; v_call: TRBV25-1; clone_size: .; d_call: .
cdr3_aa: CASSGGYSSGSTIYF; cdr3_nt: TGCGCCAGCAGCGGGGGGTACAGCTCTGGAAGCACCATATATTTT; j_call: TRBJ1-3; cdr3_length: 15; v_call: TRBV5-1; clone_size: .; d_call: .
cdr3_aa: CASSFPGLAGGPSGRTGELFF; cdr3_nt: TGCGCCAGCAGCTTCCCGGGACTAGCGGGGGGGCCGAGTGGGAGGACCGGGGAGCTGTTTTTT; j_call: TRBJ2-2; cdr3_length: 21; v_call: TRBV4-1; clone_size: .; d_call: TRBD2
cdr3_aa: CASSGRPGTGFRDTEAFF; cdr3_nt: TGCGCCAGCAGCGGACGTCCCGGGACAGGGTTCAGGGACACTGAAGCTTTCTTT; j_call: TRBJ1-1; cdr3_length: 18; v_call: TRBV5-1; clone_size: .; d_call: TRBD1
cdr3_aa: CASSLRVAGDNTDTQYF; cdr3_nt: TGCGCCAGCAGCTTGAGGGTAGCGGGGGACAACACAGATACGCAGTATTTT; j_call: TRBJ2-3; cdr3_length: 17; v_call: TRBV5-1; clone_size: .; d_call: TRBD2
cdr3_aa: CASSPSDTAGYNQPQHF; cdr3_nt: TGTGCCAGCTCACCTAGTGACACTGCGGGTTATAATCAGCCCCAGCATTTT; j_call: TRBJ1-5; cdr3_length: 17; v_call: TRBV18; clone_size: .; d_call: .
cdr3_aa: CASSVGAGADGYTF; cdr3_nt: TGTGCCAGCAGCGTAGGGGCGGGGGCAGACGGCTACACCTTC; j_call: TRBJ1-2; cdr3_length: 14; v_call: TRBV9; clone_size: once; d_call: .
cdr3_aa: CAKGLAEGASQETQYF; cdr3_nt: TGCGCCAAGGGACTAGCGGAGGGGGCCAGCCAAGAGACCCAGTACTTC; j_call: TRBJ2-5; cdr3_length: 16; v_call: TRBV5-1; clone_size: .; d_call: TRBD2
cdr3_aa: CASSLLGGLTGELFF; cdr3_nt: TGTGCCAGCAGCCTCCTTGGAGGGCTCACCGGGGAGCTGTTTTTT; j_call: TRBJ2-2; cdr3_length: 15; v_call: TRBV7-3; clone_size: .; d_call: .
cdr3_aa: CASSNWDSEMSEAFF; cdr3_nt: TGCGCCAGCAGCAATTGGGACAGTGAAATGTCTGAAGCTTTCTTT; j_call: TRBJ1-1; cdr3_length: 15; v_call: TRBV5-1; clone_size: .; d_call: TRBD1
cdr3_aa: CASSGGVYNEQFF; cdr3_nt: TGTGCCAGCAGTGGCGGGGTATACAATGAGCAGTTCTTC; j_call: TRBJ2-1; cdr3_length: 13; v_call: TRBV2; clone_size: few; d_call: .
cdr3_aa: CASSLLGTSGGGEQFF; cdr3_nt: TGTGCCAGCAGCCTCCTCGGGACTAGCGGGGGCGGTGAGCAGTTCTTC; j_call: TRBJ2-1; cdr3_length: 16; v_call: TRBV7-3; clone_size: .; d_call: TRBD2
cdr3_aa: CSVQDRSNTGELFF; cdr3_nt: TGCAGCGTCCAGGACAGATCGAACACCGGGGAGCTGTTTTTT; j_call: TRBJ2-2; cdr3_length: 14; v_call: TRBV29-1; clone_size: .; d_call: .
cdr3_aa: CASMGQRGELFF; cdr3_nt: TGTGCCAGTATGGGGCAGCGCGGGGAGCTGTTTTTT; j_call: TRBJ2-2; cdr3_length: 12; v_call: TRBV19; clone_size: few; d_call: .
cdr3_aa: CASSILSEGTQETQYF; cdr3_nt: TGTGCCAGTAGTATTCTCTCGGAGGGAACCCAAGAGACCCAGTACTTC; j_call: TRBJ2-5; cdr3_length: 16; v_call: TRBV19; clone_size: .; d_call: .
cdr3_aa: CASSASGVSYEQYF; cdr3_nt: TGTGCCAGCAGCGCGTCAGGGGTCTCCTACGAGCAGTACTTC; j_call: TRBJ2-7; cdr3_length: 14; v_call: TRBV7-8; clone_size: .; d_call: .
cdr3_aa: CASSSGQGNTEAFF; cdr3_nt: TGCGCCAGCAGCTCGGGACAGGGGAACACTGAAGCTTTCTTT; j_call: TRBJ1-1; cdr3_length: 14; v_call: TRBV5-1; clone_size: .; d_call: TRBD1
cdr3_aa: CASRDRGGTDTQYF; cdr3_nt: TGTGCCAGCAGAGATCGGGGGGGCACAGATACGCAGTATTTT; j_call: TRBJ2-3; cdr3_length: 14; v_call: TRBV4-2; clone_size: .; d_call: TRBD2
cdr3_aa: CATSRDTRLKNTEAFF; cdr3_nt: TGTGCCACCAGCAGAGATACGAGACTGAAGAACACTGAAGCTTTCTTT; j_call: TRBJ1-1; cdr3_length: 16; v_call: TRBV15; clone_size: .; d_call: .
cdr3_aa: CASSASPGNTEAFF; cdr3_nt: TGTGCCAGCAGCGCTAGCCCTGGGAACACTGAAGCTTTCTTT; j_call: TRBJ1-1; cdr3_length: 14; v_call: TRBV6-4; clone_size: once; d_call: .
cdr3_aa: CATSIDRGPGTDTQYF; cdr3_nt: TGTGCCACCAGCATCGACAGGGGACCCGGCACAGATACGCAGTATTTT; j_call: TRBJ2-3; cdr3_length: 16; v_call: TRBV15; clone_size: once; d_call: TRBD1
cdr3_aa: CSAFPTGNEKLFF; cdr3_nt: TGCAGCGCGTTTCCGACGGGTAATGAAAAACTGTTTTTT; j_call: TRBJ1-4; cdr3_length: 13; v_call: TRBV29-1; clone_size: .; d_call: .
cdr3_aa: CASSLELRQGDLYGYTF; cdr3_nt: TGTGCCAGCAGCTTGGAACTGCGACAGGGGGACCTCTATGGCTACACCTTC; j_call: TRBJ1-2; cdr3_length: 17; v_call: TRBV5-6; clone_size: .; d_call: TRBD1
cdr3_aa: CASSHSGGVRSDTQYF; cdr3_nt: TGTGCCAGCAGCCACAGCGGGGGGGTGAGATCAGATACGCAGTATTTT; j_call: TRBJ2-3; cdr3_length: 16; v_call: TRBV4-2; clone_size: .; d_call: TRBD2
cdr3_aa: CASSFFGEAFF; cdr3_nt: TGTGCCAGCAGTTTTTTCGGGGAAGCTTTCTTT; j_call: TRBJ1-1; cdr3_length: 11; v_call: TRBV27; clone_size: .; d_call: .
cdr3_aa: CASSRHSDEQYF; cdr3_nt: TGCGCCAGCAGCAGACACTCGGACGAGCAGTACTTC; j_call: TRBJ2-7; cdr3_length: 12; v_call: TRBV4-1; clone_size: once; d_call: .
cdr3_aa: CASSEAATDAGELFF; cdr3_nt: TGTGCCAGCAGTGAAGCAGCCACAGACGCCGGGGAGCTGTTTTTT; j_call: TRBJ2-2; cdr3_length: 15; v_call: TRBV6-1; clone_size: .; d_call: .
cdr3_aa: CASSLDSSGNTIYF; cdr3_nt: TGTGCCAGCAGTCTTGACAGCTCTGGAAACACCATATATTTT; j_call: TRBJ1-3; cdr3_length: 14; v_call: TRBV7-8; clone_size: .; d_call: .
cdr3_aa: CASGLVPLGQGMRNTGELFF; cdr3_nt: TGTGCTAGTGGTTTGGTACCTCTGGGACAGGGGATGCGTAACACCGGGGAGCTGTTTTTT; j_call: TRBJ2-2; cdr3_length: 20; v_call: TRBV12-5; clone_size: .; d_call: TRBD1
cdr3_aa: CASSAYPERLAEDNEQFF; cdr3_nt: TGTGCCAGCAGCGCCTACCCGGAGCGTTTAGCGGAAGACAATGAGCAGTTCTTC; j_call: TRBJ2-1; cdr3_length: 18; v_call: TRBV9; clone_size: .; d_call: .